Listed below are T cell receptor beta chains from one sample, sequenced in a study of T cell repertoires in cytomegalovirus infection. TCRdb recomputed calls from the reads with MiXCR, one row per CDR3 protein. Here the sample spans hundreds of thousands of distinct CDR3 sequences, about a sixth being singletons. The specimen was PBMCs. These receptors were collected from a human donor in good health (CMV status not recorded). Some clones in this sample may be carry-over from other donors' samples. CDR3s include the opening cysteine and the closing phenylalanine or tryptophan. Fields, in order: CDR3 DNA, CDR3 protein, clone size, V gene, J gene, D gene. The D gene is left open where the match is weak. Only some rows state a clone size, as once, few, many or a class for expanded clones.

DNA: TGTGCCAGCAGCTTGCAAGAAAATCAGCCCCAGCATTTT; CDR3: CASSLQENQPQHF; size: many; V: TRBV7-9; J: TRBJ1-5; D: NA
DNA: TGTGCCAGCAGTTACACGACTAGGAGTGAGCAGTTCTTC; CDR3: CASSYTTRSEQFF; size: few; V: TRBV14; J: TRBJ2-1; D: NA
DNA: TGTGCCAGCAGCTTAGGCAACTACGAGCAGTACTTC; CDR3: CASSLGNYEQYF; size: many; V: TRBV28; J: TRBJ2-7; D: NA
DNA: TGTGCCAGCAGCTCCCCCCCCGGGACAGGACTATACAATGAGCAGTTCTTC; CDR3: CASSSPPGTGLYNEQFF; size: few; V: TRBV12-3/TRBV12-4; J: TRBJ2-1; D: TRBD1
DNA: TGTGCCAGCAGCGGCTACGGGACTACTTCCTCTGGGGCCAACGTCCTGACTTTC; CDR3: CASSGYGTTSSGANVLTF; size: few; V: TRBV7-9; J: TRBJ2-6; D: TRBD2
DNA: TGTGCCAGCAGCCAAGAAGTGGACAGGCCGCGACGGCAGTACTTC; CDR3: CASSQEVDRPRRQYF; size: few; V: TRBV4-2; J: TRBJ2-7; D: TRBD1
DNA: TGTGCCAGCAGCTTGGAGTTTTGGGGACAGGGGAGAGGCACTGAAGCTTTCTTT; CDR3: CASSLEFWGQGRGTEAFF; size: once; V: TRBV5-6; J: TRBJ1-1; D: TRBD1
DNA: TGTGCCAGCAGTTACTCGCCCTCAACGCGGGACACCGGGGAGCTGTTTTTT; CDR3: CASSYSPSTRDTGELFF; size: NA; V: TRBV6-2/TRBV6-3; J: TRBJ2-2; D: NA
DNA: TGTGCCAGCGAATCCACAGGGTACAACTATGGCTACACCTTC; CDR3: CASESTGYNYGYTF; size: NA; V: TRBV28; J: TRBJ1-2; D: NA
DNA: TGTGCCAGCAGTTTACGGGGTGTCGGTTGGTACTTC; CDR3: CASSLRGVGWYF; size: NA; V: TRBV27; J: TRBJ2-7; D: NA
DNA: TGTGCCAGCAGCCAACGGGTTTATGGCTACACCTTC; CDR3: CASSQRVYGYTF; size: NA; V: TRBV3-1; J: TRBJ1-2; D: NA
DNA: TGCGCCAGCAGCCAAGATCGGACACTACAAGAGACCCAGTACTTC; CDR3: CASSQDRTLQETQYF; size: NA; V: TRBV4-1; J: TRBJ2-5; D: NA
DNA: TGCAGTGCTAGCGATACAGGGTATAGCAATCAGCCCCAGCATTTT; CDR3: CSASDTGYSNQPQHF; size: few; V: TRBV20-1; J: TRBJ1-5; D: NA
DNA: TGTGCCAGCAGCACTGGATCTGGGACCACCAAAGAGACCCAGTACTTC; CDR3: CASSTGSGTTKETQYF; size: few; V: TRBV5-8; J: TRBJ2-5; D: NA
DNA: TGTGCCAGCAGCTTACAGGATCCTGGAAACACCATATATTTT; CDR3: CASSLQDPGNTIYF; size: many; V: TRBV7-9; J: TRBJ1-3; D: NA
DNA: TGTGCCAGCAACCCTCGACAGGGGGCAGATAATCAGCCCCAGCATTTT; CDR3: CASNPRQGADNQPQHF; size: NA; V: TRBV27; J: TRBJ1-5; D: TRBD1
DNA: TGCAGTGCTTGCCGGGACAGCACTTTAAACACTGAAGCTTTCTTT; CDR3: CSACRDSTLNTEAFF; size: NA; V: TRBV20-1; J: TRBJ1-1; D: TRBD1
DNA: TGTGCCAGCAGCGACGGGACTCAACGCACAGATACGCAGTATTTT; CDR3: CASSDGTQRTDTQYF; size: NA; V: TRBV6-2/TRBV6-3; J: TRBJ2-3; D: NA
DNA: TGCAGTGCTAATATGGGAAATCAGCCCCAGCATTTT; CDR3: CSANMGNQPQHF; size: NA; V: TRBV20-1; J: TRBJ1-5; D: NA
DNA: TGTGCCATCACCCCTCAGTTCGGCACCGGGGAGCTGTTTTTT; CDR3: CAITPQFGTGELFF; size: many; V: TRBV10-3; J: TRBJ2-2; D: NA
DNA: TGTGCCAGCAGCTACGACAGGGTAGGGCTACTGTTTTTT; CDR3: CASSYDRVGLLFF; size: many; V: TRBV7-2; J: TRBJ1-4; D: TRBD1
DNA: TGTGCCAGCAGTCGAACGGACAGGGGGCTATACGAGCAGTACTTC; CDR3: CASSRTDRGLYEQYF; size: many; V: TRBV6-1; J: TRBJ2-7; D: TRBD1
DNA: TGTGCTAGCAGCTTCCAAGCCGGGGACGAGCAGTACTTC; CDR3: CASSFQAGDEQYF; size: NA; V: TRBV7-7; J: TRBJ2-7; D: NA
DNA: TGCAGCGTGATCTGGACAGGGTCGTATGCCGTCTACGAGCAGTACTTC; CDR3: CSVIWTGSYAVYEQYF; size: NA; V: TRBV29-1; J: TRBJ2-7; D: TRBD1